This note documents a single TCR beta chain sequence. The record originates from a study of cytomegalovirus exposure and HLA in healthy donors. Germline trimming cut 4 bases from V and 8 bases from J; bases unmatched to any gene: 5. Germline loops: CDR1 SGDLS, CDR2 YYNGEE. There are 13 residues in the CDR3. 13 Jbeta primers and 60 Vbeta primers were used for the PCR. Data came from immunoSEQ multiplex PCR; TCRdb stores just in-frame clones and leaves some out. The sample shows around 100,000 clones, about 80% of them seen only once. Donors were nominally healthy when sampled, though unrecorded immune exposures were likely.

Material for sequencing was PBMCs. V and J are TRBV9 and TRBJ2-1, with 8 nucleotides matching TRBD2. This clonotype was sampled from a young woman in good health and CMV-seropositive. The CDR3 DNA is TGTGCCAGCAGCCCCGGGGGGGTGGATGAGCAGTTCTTC. Amino acid sequence: CASSPGGVDEQFF.